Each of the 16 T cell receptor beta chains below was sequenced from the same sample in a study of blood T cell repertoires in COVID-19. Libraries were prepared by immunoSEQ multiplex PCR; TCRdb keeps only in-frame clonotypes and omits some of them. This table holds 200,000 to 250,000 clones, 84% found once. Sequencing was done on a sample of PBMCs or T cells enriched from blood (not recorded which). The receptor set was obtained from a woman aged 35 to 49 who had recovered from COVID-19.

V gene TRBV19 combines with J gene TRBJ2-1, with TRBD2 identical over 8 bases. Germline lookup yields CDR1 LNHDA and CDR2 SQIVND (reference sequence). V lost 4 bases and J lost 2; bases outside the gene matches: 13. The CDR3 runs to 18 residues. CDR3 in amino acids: CASSKATSVAGPYNEQFF. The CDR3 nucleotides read TGTGCCAGTAGTAAGGCCACTAGCGTAGCGGGACCCTACAATGAGCAGTTCTTC.

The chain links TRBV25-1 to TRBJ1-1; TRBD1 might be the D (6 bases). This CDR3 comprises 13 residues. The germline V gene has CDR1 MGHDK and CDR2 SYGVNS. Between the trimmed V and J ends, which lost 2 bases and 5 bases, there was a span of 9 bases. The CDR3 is CASSEKGVTEAFF. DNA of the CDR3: TGTGCCAGCAGTGAAAAGGGGGTGACTGAAGCTTTCTTT.

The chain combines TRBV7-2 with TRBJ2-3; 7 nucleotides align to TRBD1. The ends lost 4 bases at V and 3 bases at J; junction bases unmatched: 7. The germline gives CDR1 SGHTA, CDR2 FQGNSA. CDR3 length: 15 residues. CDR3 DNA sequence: TGTGCCAGCAGCTCTTGGACAGGTTTTACAGATACGCAGTATTTT. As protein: CASSSWTGFTDTQYF.

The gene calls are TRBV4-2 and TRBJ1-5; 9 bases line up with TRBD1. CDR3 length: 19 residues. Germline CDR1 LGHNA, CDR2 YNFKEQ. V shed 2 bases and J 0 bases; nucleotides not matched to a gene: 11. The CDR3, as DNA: TGTGCCAGCAGCCAAAGCGGGACAGGGACCGACTATAGCAATCAGCCCCAGCATTTT. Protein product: CASSQSGTGTDYSNQPQHF.

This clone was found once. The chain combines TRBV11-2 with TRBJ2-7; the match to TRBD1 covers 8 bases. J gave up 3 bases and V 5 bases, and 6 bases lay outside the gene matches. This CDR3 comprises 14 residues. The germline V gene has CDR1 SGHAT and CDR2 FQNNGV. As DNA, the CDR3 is TGTGCCAGCAGCCCTCGGACAGGGAGCTACGAGCAGTACTTC. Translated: CASSPRTGSYEQYF.

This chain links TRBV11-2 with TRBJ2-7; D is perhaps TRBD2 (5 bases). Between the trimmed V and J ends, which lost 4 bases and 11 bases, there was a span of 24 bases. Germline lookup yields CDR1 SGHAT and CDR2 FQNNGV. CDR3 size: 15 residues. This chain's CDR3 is CASSSARLSPRGKYF. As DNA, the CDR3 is TGTGCCAGCAGCTCCGCCCGACTATCTCCTCGTGGCAAGTACTTC.

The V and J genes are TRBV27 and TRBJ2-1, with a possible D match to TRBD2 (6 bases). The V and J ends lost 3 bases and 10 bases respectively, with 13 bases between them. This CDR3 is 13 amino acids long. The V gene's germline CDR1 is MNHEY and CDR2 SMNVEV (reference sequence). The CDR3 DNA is TGTGCCAGCAGTTTGGGTAGCGGTAAAGAGCAGTTCTTC. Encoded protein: CASSLGSGKEQFF.

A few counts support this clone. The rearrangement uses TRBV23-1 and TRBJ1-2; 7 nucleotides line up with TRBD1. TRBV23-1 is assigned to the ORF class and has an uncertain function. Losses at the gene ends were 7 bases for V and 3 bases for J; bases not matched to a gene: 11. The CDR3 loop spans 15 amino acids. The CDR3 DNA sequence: TGCGCCAGCACCCCCCTGGGGACAGTTCACTATGGCTACACCTTC. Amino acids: CASTPLGTVHYGYTF.

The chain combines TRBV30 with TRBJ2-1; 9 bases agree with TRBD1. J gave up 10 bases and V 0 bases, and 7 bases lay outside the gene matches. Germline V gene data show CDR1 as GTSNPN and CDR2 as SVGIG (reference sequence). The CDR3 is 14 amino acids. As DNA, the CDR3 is TGTGCCTGGAGTGTACTGGGACAGGGACGAGAGCAGTTCTTC. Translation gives CAWSVLGQGREQFF. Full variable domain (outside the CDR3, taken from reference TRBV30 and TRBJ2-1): SQTIHQWPATLVQPVGSPLSLECTVEGTSNPNLYWYRQAAGRGLQLLFYSVGIGQISSEVPQNLSASRPQDRQFILSSKKLLLSDSGFYLCAWSVLGQGREQFFGPGTRLTVL.

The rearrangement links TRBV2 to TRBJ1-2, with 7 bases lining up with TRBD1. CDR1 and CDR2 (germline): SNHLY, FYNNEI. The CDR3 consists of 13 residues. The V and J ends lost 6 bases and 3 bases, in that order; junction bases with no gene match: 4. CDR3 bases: TGTGCCAGCAGCTTCGACAGGGACTATGGCTACACCTTC. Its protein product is CASSFDRDYGYTF.

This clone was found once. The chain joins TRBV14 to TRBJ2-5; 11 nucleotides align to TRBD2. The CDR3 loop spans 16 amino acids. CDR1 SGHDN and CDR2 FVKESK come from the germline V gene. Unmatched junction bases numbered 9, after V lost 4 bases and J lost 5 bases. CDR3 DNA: TGTGCCAGCAGCCGCTGGGGACTAGCGGTTCGGGAGACCCAGTACTTC. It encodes CASSRWGLAVRETQYF.

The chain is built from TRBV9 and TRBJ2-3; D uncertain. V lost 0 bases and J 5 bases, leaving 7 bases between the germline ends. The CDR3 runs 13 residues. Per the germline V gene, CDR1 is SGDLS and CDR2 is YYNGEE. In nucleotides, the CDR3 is TGTGCCAGCAGCGTAGGTTACATAGATACGCAGTATTTT. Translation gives CASSVGYIDTQYF.

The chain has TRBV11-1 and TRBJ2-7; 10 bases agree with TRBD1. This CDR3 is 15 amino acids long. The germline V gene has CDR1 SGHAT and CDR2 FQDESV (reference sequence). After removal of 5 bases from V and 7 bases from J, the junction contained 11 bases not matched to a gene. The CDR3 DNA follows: TGTGCCAGCAGCCCCACCCGACAGGGGGCACCTGAGCAGTACGTC. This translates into CASSPTRQGAPEQYV.

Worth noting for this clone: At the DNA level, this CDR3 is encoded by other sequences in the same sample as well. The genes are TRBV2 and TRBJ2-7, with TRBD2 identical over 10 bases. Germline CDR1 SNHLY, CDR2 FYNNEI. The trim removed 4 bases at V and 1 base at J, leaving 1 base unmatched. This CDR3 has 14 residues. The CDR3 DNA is TGTGCCAGCAGTGTAGCGGGGGGTTCCTACGAGCAGTACTTC. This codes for CASSVAGGSYEQYF.

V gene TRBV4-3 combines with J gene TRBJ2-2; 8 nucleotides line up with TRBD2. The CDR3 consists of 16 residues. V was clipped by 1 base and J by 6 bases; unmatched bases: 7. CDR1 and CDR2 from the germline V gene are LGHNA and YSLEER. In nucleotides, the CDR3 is TGCGCCAGCAGCCAAGTCGTGGCGGGAGGCGCCGGGGAGCTGTTTTTT. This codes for CASSQVVAGGAGELFF.

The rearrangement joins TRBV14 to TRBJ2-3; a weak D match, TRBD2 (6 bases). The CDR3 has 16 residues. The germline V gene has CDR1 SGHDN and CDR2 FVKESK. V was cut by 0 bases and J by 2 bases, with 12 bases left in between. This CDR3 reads CASSQEIGGDTDTQYF. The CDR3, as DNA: TGTGCCAGCAGCCAAGAAATCGGGGGAGACACAGATACGCAGTATTTT.